One and the same sample provided the 20 T cell receptor beta chains below, sequenced in a study of cytomegalovirus exposure and HLA in healthy donors. The PCR was carried out with 60 Vbeta primers and 13 Jbeta primers. Clones were read by immunoSEQ multiplex PCR, and TCRdb kept only the in-frame ones, dropping some. The table lists more than 110,000 clones, 75% to 80% of them singletons. Sequenced input: PBMCs. Source of these receptors: a man younger than 35 in good health and CMV-seronegative.

The DNA for the CDR3 is TGCGCCAGCAGCTTCAACAGGGGGTACGAGCAGTACTTC. Residues: CASSFNRGYEQYF. The chain carries TRBV5-1 and TRBJ2-7; 8 nucleotides match TRBD1. CDR1 and CDR2 from the germline V gene are SGHRS and YFSETQ. The trim removed 2 bases at V and 4 bases at J, leaving 2 bases unmatched. The length of the CDR3 is 13 residues.

The CDR3 sequence: CASSLLLGVSAPLHF. The CDR3, as DNA: TGTGCCAGCAGCTTACTACTCGGGGTGTCAGCACCCCTCCACTTT. The chain links TRBV5-5 to TRBJ1-6; D is unclear. Germline assignment: CDR1 SGHKS and CDR2 YYEKEE (reference sequence). The CDR3 extends over 15 amino acids. V was clipped by 2 bases and J by 11 bases, with 17 bases between them.

This clone occurred once. V and J are TRBV19 and TRBJ2-7; 8 nucleotides match TRBD2. The V segment lost 10 bases and the J segment 6 bases; nucleotides outside the gene matches: 5. The CDR3 loop spans 11 amino acids. Germline V gives CDR1 LNHDA, CDR2 SQIVND (reference sequence). CDR3 in amino acids: CATKRGSEQYF. The CDR3 DNA follows: TGTGCCACCAAGCGGGGGTCCGAGCAGTACTTC.

The V call is TRBV27, the J call TRBJ2-7; 12 bases are shared with TRBD1. V lost 1 base to trimming and J lost 2 bases; unmatched junction nucleotides: 3. The CDR3 covers 16 residues. Germline loops: CDR1 MNHEY, CDR2 SMNVEV (reference sequence). CDR3 DNA: TGTGCCAGCAGTTTATGGGACAGGGGGCCTCCCTACGAGCAGTACTTC. Translated, it gives CASSLWDRGPPYEQYF.

The chain joins TRBV6-1 to TRBJ1-2, with TRBD1 as a possible D gene (6 bases). Germline CDR1 reads MNHNS; CDR2 reads SASEGT. V was cut by 7 bases and J by 3 bases, with 12 bases left in between. CDR3 length: 13 amino acids. DNA of the CDR3: TGTGCCAGCATTGGACAGCCCTACTATGGCTACACCTTC. Its translation: CASIGQPYYGYTF.

The CDR3 spells CASSLQDTNTEAFF. In DNA form, the CDR3 reads TGTGCCAGCTCATTACAGGATACCAACACTGAAGCTTTCTTT. The chain joins TRBV18 to TRBJ1-1; maybe TRBD1 (5 bases). The germline V gene encodes CDR1 KGHSH and CDR2 LQKENI. The CDR3 contains 14 residues. Trimming left V 5 bases short and J 2 bases short, with 12 bases between.

V and J are TRBV11-2 and TRBJ1-4; the D is unclear. Germline loops: CDR1 SGHAT, CDR2 FQNNGV. The CDR3 loop spans 16 amino acids. The V gene lost 5 bases and the J gene lost 5 bases, with 18 bases spanning the gap. CDR3 nucleotides: TGTGCCAGCAGCCGCACAAACAGTCCCCTCAATGAAAAACTGTTTTTT. It codes for CASSRTNSPLNEKLFF.

The J gene is TRBJ2-7, the V gene TRBV5-4; 8 nucleotides agree with TRBD1. The germline CDR1 and CDR2 sequences are SGHNT and YYREEE (reference sequence). This CDR3 contains 16 residues. V was clipped by 0 bases and J by 2 bases; unmatched bases: 7. For the CDR3, the DNA is TGTGCCAGCAGCTTGGTTGGGGCAGGGGGCACCTACGAGCAGTACTTC. Encoded protein: CASSLVGAGGTYEQYF.

J is TRBJ2-7 and V is TRBV18; TRBD2 matches 15 bases. Germline V lookup: CDR1 KGHSH, CDR2 LQKENI. This CDR3 has 15 amino acids. With 6 bases clipped from V and 4 bases from J, the junction kept 4 bases outside the gene matches. The CDR3 coding sequence is TGTGCCAGCTCCCCCGGGACTAGCGGGAGGTACGAGCAGTACTTC. Its protein is CASSPGTSGRYEQYF.

This chain uses TRBV9 with TRBJ2-7; D not certain. The CDR3 covers 15 residues. Germline V gives CDR1 SGDLS, CDR2 YYNGEE. The V and J ends lost 0 bases and 6 bases respectively, with 16 bases between them. The CDR3 nucleotides are TGTGCCAGCAGCGTAGGAAGCGTCCCGGGTGGCGAGCAGTACTTC. This encodes CASSVGSVPGGEQYF.

V is TRBV6-5 and J is TRBJ2-2; 8 nucleotides match TRBD1. J lost 7 bases, V lost 0 bases, and 7 bases had no gene match. Germline V gene sequence: CDR1 MNHEY, CDR2 SVGAGI. This CDR3 comprises 16 residues. The CDR3 reads CASSYSGRGQNGELFF. The CDR3 DNA reads as TGTGCCAGCAGTTACTCGGGCAGGGGGCAGAACGGGGAGCTGTTTTTT.

The rearrangement links TRBV5-4 to TRBJ2-3, with TRBD2 as a possible D gene (6 bases). CDR3 length: 15 amino acids. The germline CDR1 and CDR2 sequences are SGHNT and YYREEE (reference sequence). Between the trimmed V and J ends, which lost 0 bases and 0 bases, there was a span of 8 bases. For the CDR3, the DNA is TGTGCCAGCAGCTTGGGGACTAAGAGCACAGATACGCAGTATTTT. Translating gives CASSLGTKSTDTQYF.

This clone occurred a few times. The chain is built from TRBV27 and TRBJ1-4, with 7 bases matching TRBD1. The CDR3 consists of 15 residues. CDR1 and CDR2 from the germline V gene are MNHEY and SMNVEV (reference sequence). J was trimmed by 3 bases and V by 2 bases; bases with no gene match: 3. The CDR3 region is CASSLVGQANEKLFF. The CDR3 bases are TGTGCCAGCAGTTTAGTTGGACAGGCTAATGAAAAACTGTTTTTT.

This sequence joins TRBV30 and TRBJ2-7, with TRBD1 matching 9 bases. The germline gives CDR1 GTSNPN, CDR2 SVGIG (reference sequence). CDR3 length: 15 amino acids. V shed 0 bases, J shed 5 bases, and the junction held 8 bases outside the gene matches. In DNA, the CDR3 is TGTGCCTGGAGTGTGGGACAGGGAATCCCGGACGAGCAGTACTTC. Residues: CAWSVGQGIPDEQYF.

The chain uses TRBV4-2 and TRBJ1-4, with a weak D call TRBD1 (6 bases). Trimming removed 2 bases at V and 0 bases at J, with 10 bases between. Germline values: CDR1 LGHNA, CDR2 YNFKEQ. There are 16 residues in the CDR3. The CDR3 is CASSQLGQSTNEKLFF. The CDR3, as DNA: TGTGCCAGCAGCCAATTAGGACAGTCAACTAATGAAAAACTGTTTTTT.

The V gene is TRBV15, the J gene TRBJ2-1; 8 nucleotides line up with TRBD2. CDR3 length equals 14 residues. Germline V lookup: CDR1 LNHNV, CDR2 YYDKDF (reference sequence). J gave up 8 bases and V 4 bases, and 7 bases lay outside the gene matches. The CDR3 protein is CATSIGRGGHEQFF. The CDR3 DNA is TGTGCCACCAGCATCGGGCGCGGGGGGCATGAGCAGTTCTTC.

The J gene is TRBJ2-7, the V gene TRBV18, with a tentative D call TRBD1 (6 bases). CDR1 KGHSH and CDR2 LQKENI come from the germline V gene. This CDR3 region has 16 residues. Deletions cut 5 bases from V and 1 base from J, with 18 bases between. This chain's CDR3 is CASSFFGGAESYEQYF. CDR3 sequence (DNA): TGTGCCAGCTCATTCTTTGGGGGCGCCGAATCCTACGAGCAGTACTTC.

The V call is TRBV5-1, the J call TRBJ1-2, with D uncertain. Trimming cost V 0 bases and J 4 bases, with 10 bases left between them. CDR3 size: 14 residues. The germline gives CDR1 SGHRS, CDR2 YFSETQ. In DNA, the CDR3 is TGCGCCAGCAGCTTGGAGGTCGGGTCCTATGGCTACACCTTC. This encodes CASSLEVGSYGYTF.

J is TRBJ1-2 and V is TRBV10-1; 10 nucleotides align to TRBD1. V gave up 6 bases and J gave up 3 bases; unmatched junction bases: 16. Germline CDR1 reads WNHNN; CDR2 reads SYGVQD (reference sequence). The CDR3 runs to 18 residues. The CDR3 sequence: CASSEPGTGECWYYGYTF. CDR3 DNA sequence: TGCGCCAGCAGCGAACCCGGGACAGGGGAGTGTTGGTACTATGGCTACACCTTC.

The rearrangement uses TRBV5-5 and TRBJ1-5; possibly TRBD1 for D (5 bases). The CDR3 totals 16 residues. Germline V lookup: CDR1 SGHKS, CDR2 YYEKEE (reference sequence). Trimming took 4 bases from V and 9 from J, leaving 23 bases between them. Written as DNA, the CDR3 is TGTGCCAGCAGCCCATCGGGGGGAATGTCATTGTTGCCCCAGCATTTT. This codes for CASSPSGGMSLLPQHF.